Listed below are T cell receptor beta chains from one sample, sequenced in a study of OX40 agonist ivuxolimab in advanced cancers. The table came from immunoSEQ multiplex PCR; TCRdb's copy has only in-frame clones and leaves some out. This table has more than 35,000 clones, more than 80% appearing once. The sequencing here drew on CD4+ or CD8+ T cells sorted from blood, taken in a trial of the OX40 agonist ivuxolimab. The source is an adult with an advanced solid tumor such as melanoma, head and neck, liver or kidney cancer. Both conserved end residues are part of each CDR3. The D gene is left open where the match is weak. Only part of the rows carry a size: once, few, many, or a class if the clone is expanded.

V	D	J	size	DNA	CDR3
TRBV7-2	NA	TRBJ2-3	NA	TGTGCCAGCAGCTTAGTTGACGAGCTTCTAGCCACAGATACGCAGTATTTT	CASSLVDELLATDTQYF
TRBV6-6	TRBD2	TRBJ2-1	NA	TGTGCCAGCAGTCCACGGGGGGGCCTTAATGAGCAGTTCTTC	CASSPRGGLNEQFF
TRBV5-6	NA	TRBJ2-7	NA	TGTGCCAGCAGCCGGACCTACATGGAGCAGTACTTC	CASSRTYMEQYF
TRBV7-9	TRBD1	TRBJ1-3	NA	TGTGCCACCAGGGGGGTTGGAAACACCATATATTTT	CATRGVGNTIYF
TRBV28	TRBD2	TRBJ2-7	NA	TGTGCCAGCAGTTTTTATCTAACTAGCGGGTCCTACGAGCAGTACTTC	CASSFYLTSGSYEQYF
TRBV6-4	NA	TRBJ1-5	NA	TGTGCCAGCAGTGACTCGTGGGGACAGCCCCAGCATTTT	CASSDSWGQPQHF
TRBV5-6	NA	TRBJ2-6	NA	TGTGCCAGCAGCTTGGAAGGGGCTGGGGCCAACGTCCTGACTTTC	CASSLEGAGANVLTF
TRBV19	NA	TRBJ2-2	NA	TGTGCCAGTAGCCCCGGGGGGCAGGCTAGAGAGGAGCTGTTTTTT	CASSPGGQAREELFF
TRBV7-6	NA	TRBJ2-1	NA	TGTGCCAGCAGCTTAGGGGGCGAGAATGAGCAGTTCTTC	CASSLGGENEQFF
TRBV6-1	TRBD1	TRBJ2-7	few	TGTGCCAGCAGTGAAGGACAGGGACCATCCTACGAGCAGTACTTC	CASSEGQGPSYEQYF
TRBV9	NA	TRBJ1-2	NA	TGTGCCAGCAGCGTAGGGGGAGGTGGCTACACCTTC	CASSVGGGGYTF